These 10 T cell receptor beta chains were all obtained from the same sample, sequenced in a study of control samples from healthy donors and cancer patients. Profiling relied on immunoSEQ multiplex PCR, and the TCRdb table lists in-frame clones only, not all of them. The data contain approximately 170,000 clones, approximately 92% of them singletons. The sample was blood. The receptors originated from a woman in her sixties in good health.

The chain combines TRBV9 with TRBJ1-2, with D possibly being TRBD1 (6 bases). The CDR3 length is 13 residues. The ends were cut back, 3 bases at V and 6 bases at J, with 12 bases in the middle. Germline V lookup: CDR1 SGDLS, CDR2 YYNGEE. The CDR3 coding sequence is TGTGCCAGCAGCGCCCGGACAGATCATGGCTACACCTTC. This codes for CASSARTDHGYTF.

The V and J genes are TRBV11-2 and TRBJ2-5; 7 bases are a match to TRBD2. The CDR3 is 13 residues long. V trimming: 5 bases; J trimming: 5 bases; junction bases outside the gene matches: 5. Germline V gene lookup returns CDR1 SGHAT and CDR2 FQNNGV. The CDR3 here is CASSRPRGETQYF. CDR3 DNA: TGTGCCAGCAGCCGACCGCGGGGGGAGACCCAGTACTTC.

V is TRBV5-1 and J is TRBJ2-7, with TRBD1 as a possible D gene (6 bases). Between the trimmed V and J ends, which lost 1 base and 3 bases, there was a span of 17 bases. The CDR3 runs 16 residues. Germline V gives CDR1 SGHRS, CDR2 YFSETQ. The CDR3 DNA sequence: TGCGCCAGCAGCTTGAGCCCGGGCAGGGGAGTCTACGAGCAGTACTTC. Its protein product is CASSLSPGRGVYEQYF.

This chain uses TRBV5-1 with TRBJ2-5; 9 bases agree with TRBD1. Germline CDR1 and CDR2: SGHRS and YFSETQ. The trim removed 4 bases at V and 2 bases at J, leaving 3 bases unmatched. The CDR3 has 14 amino acids. The CDR3 region is CASSIGQGQETQYF. The CDR3 DNA reads TGCGCCAGCAGCATCGGACAGGGGCAAGAGACCCAGTACTTC. Using reference TRBV5-1 and TRBJ2-5 for the parts outside the CDR3, the full variable domain is KAGVTQTPRYLIKTRGQQVTLSCSPISGHRSVSWYQQTPGQGLQFLFEYFSETQRNKGNFPGRFSGRQFSNSRSEMNVSTLELGDSALYLCASSIGQGQETQYFGPGTRLLVL.

The chain is built from TRBV7-2 and TRBJ1-2; tentatively, D is TRBD1 (5 bases). This CDR3 spans 13 amino acids. Germline V CDR1 and CDR2: SGHTA, FQGNSA. The ends were cut back, 1 base at V and 8 bases at J, with 11 bases in the middle. CDR3 sequence reads: CASSLGGRQGYTF. The CDR3 DNA sequence: TGTGCCAGCAGCTTAGGAGGAAGACAGGGCTACACCTTC.

V usage is TRBV14 and J usage is TRBJ1-2; 7 bases match TRBD1. V lost 5 bases and J lost 6; bases outside the gene matches: 6. CDR3 length: 13 amino acids. Germline V gives CDR1 SGHDN, CDR2 FVKESK. The CDR3 DNA follows: TGTGCCAGCAGCGACGACAGGGCGGATGGCTACACCTTC. It translates to CASSDDRADGYTF.

J is TRBJ1-1 and V is TRBV27, with 8 nucleotides matching TRBD1. CDR1 is MNHEY, CDR2 SMNVEV, per germline (reference sequence). The length of the CDR3 is 17 residues. Germline trimming cut 1 base from V and 6 bases from J; bases unmatched to any gene: 13. The CDR3 DNA is TGTGCCAGCAGTTTATGGTTCAGGGGGCCTGAGGGTTCTGAAGCTTTCTTT. Amino acid sequence: CASSLWFRGPEGSEAFF.

This rearrangement joins TRBV7-2 to TRBJ1-6; no reliable D call. Trimming pared 4 bases from V and 9 bases from J, leaving 13 bases between. Germline values: CDR1 SGHTA, CDR2 FQGNSA. CDR3 size: 14 residues. The CDR3, as DNA: TGTGCCAGCAGCTCCTCTATGACATTTTCACCCCTCCACTTT. Amino acids: CASSSSMTFSPLHF.

The chain is built from TRBV4-2 and TRBJ2-1, with 7 bases matching TRBD2. Germline CDR1 reads LGHNA; CDR2 reads YNFKEQ. The V gene end was trimmed by 1 base and the J gene end by 3 bases; junction bases not matched to a gene: 9. This CDR3 spans 17 amino acids. For the CDR3, the DNA is TGTGCCAGCAGCCAAGCGACCGGGACTATGGACTACAATGAGCAGTTCTTC. This translates into CASSQATGTMDYNEQFF.

The genes are TRBV30 and TRBJ1-1; D gene uncertain. This CDR3 has 13 amino acids. Trimming took off 0 bases at V and 3 bases at J, with 8 bases between the two ends. Germline V CDR1 and CDR2: GTSNPN, SVGIG (reference sequence). The chain's CDR3 is CAWSVQRDTEAFF. The CDR3 DNA reads TGTGCCTGGAGTGTACAACGGGACACTGAAGCTTTCTTT.